The TCR beta chain under discussion was sequenced for a study of T cell responses to AZD1222 COVID-19 vaccine. General study findings and limits: After two AZD1222 doses, spike-specific TCR breadth and depth rose versus day 0. There were mostly white British donors and more females than males, and clonal diversity was possibly underestimated. CD4 TCRs associated with vaccination spanned spike, dominating at 160-218 and 743-854.

As concerns this clone: Antigen unknown.

Assay: immunoSEQ multiplex PCR; the TCRdb copy retains only in-frame clones and omits some. The data show about 100,000 clones, more than 85% seen once. V was cut by 4 bases and J by 2 bases, with 1 base left in between. The CDR3 contains 11 residues. This clonotype was sampled from an adult in good health. V gene TRBV12-3 or TRBV12-4 combines with J gene TRBJ2-3; D remains unclear. Sequencing was performed on peripheral blood, taken on day 0 of AZD1222 vaccination. DNA of the CDR3: TGTGCCAGCAGTTACACAGATACGCAGTATTTT. Residues: CASSYTDTQYF.